The sequence of this TCR beta chain was determined in a study of cytomegalovirus exposure and HLA in healthy donors. Study as a whole: HLA-typed donors contributed 65 million to 85 million unique TCRs, which were held in an early data release.

Note on this clone: Antigen unknown.

Study-level points and caveats: Immune exposure information comprised only CMV serostatus. Later analysis suggested links between common viral pathogens and several top significant clusters.

Germline CDR1 reads SGDLS; CDR2 reads YYNGEE. The CDR3 extends over 15 amino acids. Losses at the gene ends were 0 bases for V and 6 bases for J; bases not matched to a gene: 8. Both 60 Vbeta primers and 13 Jbeta primers went into the PCR. Libraries were prepared by immunoSEQ multiplex PCR; TCRdb keeps only in-frame clonotypes and omits some of them. The sample yields fewer than 250,000 clones, about 75% seen once. The V and J genes are TRBV9 and TRBJ1-2, with 7 bases that match TRBD1. The sample consisted of PBMCs. The sequence came from a woman aged 25 to 39 in good health and CMV-seronegative. Here the CDR3 DNA reads TGTGCCAGCAGCGTAGAACCCAACGGACAGGATGGCTACACCTTC. Its protein product is CASSVEPNGQDGYTF.